In its sample, the clone carrying this T cell receptor beta chain was seen a few times. Its antigen is still unknown. This sample stems from a study of vaccination and CD4 T cells after COVID-19. Germline lookup yields CDR1 SEHNR and CDR2 FQNEAQ (reference sequence). V gave up 0 bases and J gave up 2 bases, with 11 bases separating them. The CDR3 runs 16 residues. Treatment specified: approximately 10-day PBMC culture with coronavirus spike peptide pools or control peptides (ViraFEST assay). In the ViraFEST assay, peptide-pool expansion preceded TCR sequencing of expanded clonotypes. Peptide pools at 10 ug/ml and IL-2 at 8.5 to 10 IU/ml were added to cultures of a few million PBMCs per well. The Oncomine TCR Beta short-read assay sequenced DNA from cultured CD4+ T cells. TCRdb ran MiXCR on the PCR reads and lists one entry per CDR3 protein. The table has some 15,000 distinct CDR3 sequences, roughly four fifths seen once.

Sequencing was done on a sample of CD4+ T cells from blood, cultured in vitro. The receptor comes from a human donor who had recovered from COVID-19. J is TRBJ1-5 and V is TRBV7-9, with D possibly being TRBD1 (5 bases). The CDR3 loop is CASSLAQGVGNQPQHF. CDR3 bases: TGTGCCAGCAGCTTAGCGCAGGGAGTGGGCAATCAGCCCCAGCATTTT.